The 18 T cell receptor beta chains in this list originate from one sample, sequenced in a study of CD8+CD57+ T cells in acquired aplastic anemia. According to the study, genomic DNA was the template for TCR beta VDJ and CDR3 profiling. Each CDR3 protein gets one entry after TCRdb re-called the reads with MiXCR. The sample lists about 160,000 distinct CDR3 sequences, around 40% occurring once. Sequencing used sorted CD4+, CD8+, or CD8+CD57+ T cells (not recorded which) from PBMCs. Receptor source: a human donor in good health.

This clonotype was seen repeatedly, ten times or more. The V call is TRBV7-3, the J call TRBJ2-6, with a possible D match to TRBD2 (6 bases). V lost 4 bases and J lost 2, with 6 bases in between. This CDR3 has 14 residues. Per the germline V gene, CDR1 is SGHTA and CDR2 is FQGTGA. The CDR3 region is CASSSGAGANVLTF. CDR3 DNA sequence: TGTGCCAGCAGCTCGGGGGCTGGGGCCAACGTCCTGACTTTC.

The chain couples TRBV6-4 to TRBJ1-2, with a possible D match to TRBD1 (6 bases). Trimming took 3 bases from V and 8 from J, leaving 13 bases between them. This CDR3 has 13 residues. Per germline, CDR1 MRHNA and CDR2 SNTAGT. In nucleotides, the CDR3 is TGTGCCAGCAGTGAATTAGGGGGGAGAGGCTACACCTTC. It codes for CASSELGGRGYTF.

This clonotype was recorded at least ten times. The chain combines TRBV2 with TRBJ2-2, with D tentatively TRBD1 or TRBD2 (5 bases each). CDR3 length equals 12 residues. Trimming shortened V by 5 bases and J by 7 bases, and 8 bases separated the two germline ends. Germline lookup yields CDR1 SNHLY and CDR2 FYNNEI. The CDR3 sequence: CASSKRGGELFF. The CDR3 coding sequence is TGTGCCAGCAGTAAGAGGGGCGGGGAGCTGTTTTTT.

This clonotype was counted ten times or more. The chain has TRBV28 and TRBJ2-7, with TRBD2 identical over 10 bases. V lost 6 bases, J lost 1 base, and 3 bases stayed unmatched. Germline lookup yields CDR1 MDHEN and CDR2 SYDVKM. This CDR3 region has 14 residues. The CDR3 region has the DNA TGTGCCAGCAGGCTAGCGGGAGAGTCCTACGAGCAGTACTTC. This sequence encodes CASRLAGESYEQYF.

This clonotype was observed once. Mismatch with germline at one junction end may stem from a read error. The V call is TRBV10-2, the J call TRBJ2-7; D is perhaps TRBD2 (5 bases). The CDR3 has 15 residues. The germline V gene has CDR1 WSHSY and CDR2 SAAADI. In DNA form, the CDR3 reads TGCGCCAGCAGTGAGTCCCCCAACAGAGACTACGAACAGTACTTC. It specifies CASSESPNRDYEQYF.

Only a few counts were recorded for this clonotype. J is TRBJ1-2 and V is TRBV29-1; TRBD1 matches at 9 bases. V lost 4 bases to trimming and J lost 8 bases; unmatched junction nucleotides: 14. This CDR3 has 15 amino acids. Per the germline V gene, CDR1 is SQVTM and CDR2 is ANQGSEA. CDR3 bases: TGCAGCGTTGGGACACTCACCGGGACAGGGTTCGGCTACACCTTC. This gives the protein CSVGTLTGTGFGYTF.

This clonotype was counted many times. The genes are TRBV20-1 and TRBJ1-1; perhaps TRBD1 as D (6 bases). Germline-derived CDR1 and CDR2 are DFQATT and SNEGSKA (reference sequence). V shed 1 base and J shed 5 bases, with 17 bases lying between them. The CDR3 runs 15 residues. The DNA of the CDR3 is TGCAGTGCTAGAGTCCCCACCAGGGGCGGGACTGAAGCTTTCTTT. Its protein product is CSARVPTRGGTEAFF.

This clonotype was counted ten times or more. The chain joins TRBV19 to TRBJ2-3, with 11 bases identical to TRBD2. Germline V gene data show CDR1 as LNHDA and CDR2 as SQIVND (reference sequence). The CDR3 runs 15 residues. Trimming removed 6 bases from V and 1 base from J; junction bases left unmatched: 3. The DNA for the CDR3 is TGTGCCAGTAGCATGACTAGCGGGGGCACAGATACGCAGTATTTT. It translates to CASSMTSGGTDTQYF.

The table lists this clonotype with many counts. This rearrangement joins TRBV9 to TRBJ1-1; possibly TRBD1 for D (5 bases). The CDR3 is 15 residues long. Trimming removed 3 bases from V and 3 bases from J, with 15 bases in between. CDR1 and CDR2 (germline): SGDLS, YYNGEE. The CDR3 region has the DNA TGTGCCAGCAGCGAGCCGGGACTCCTTCACACTGAAGCTTTCTTT. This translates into CASSEPGLLHTEAFF.

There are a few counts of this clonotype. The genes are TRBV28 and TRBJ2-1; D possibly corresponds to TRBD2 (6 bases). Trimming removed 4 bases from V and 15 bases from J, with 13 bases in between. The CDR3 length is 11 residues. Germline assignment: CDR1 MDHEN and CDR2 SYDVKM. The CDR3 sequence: CASSSAAGWFF. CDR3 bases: TGTGCCAGCAGTTCGGCTGCGGGGTGGTTCTTC.

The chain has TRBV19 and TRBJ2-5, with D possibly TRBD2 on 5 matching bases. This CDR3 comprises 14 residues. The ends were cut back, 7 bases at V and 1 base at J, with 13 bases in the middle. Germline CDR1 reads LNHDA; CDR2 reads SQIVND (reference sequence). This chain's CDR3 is CASTTLGPQETQYF. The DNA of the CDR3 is TGTGCCAGTACCACACTAGGGCCCCAAGAGACCCAGTACTTC.

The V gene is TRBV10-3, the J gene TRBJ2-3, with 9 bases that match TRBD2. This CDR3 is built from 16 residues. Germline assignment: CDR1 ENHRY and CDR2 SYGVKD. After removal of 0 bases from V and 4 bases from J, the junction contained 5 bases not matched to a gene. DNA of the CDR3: TGTGCCATCAGTGAGTCGGAGGGACTAGCATCAGATACGCAGTATTTT. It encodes CAISESEGLASDTQYF.

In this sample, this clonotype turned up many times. DNA for the CDR3: TGTGCCAGCAGCCAGAGACAGGTCCAGTACCAAGAGACCCAGTACTTC. Translating it yields CASSQRQVQYQETQYF. V is TRBV7-9 and J is TRBJ2-5, with TRBD1 as a possible D gene (6 bases). V was pared by 5 bases and J by 0 bases, with 16 bases between. This CDR3 has 16 amino acids. Germline V gene sequence: CDR1 SEHNR, CDR2 FQNEAQ (reference sequence).

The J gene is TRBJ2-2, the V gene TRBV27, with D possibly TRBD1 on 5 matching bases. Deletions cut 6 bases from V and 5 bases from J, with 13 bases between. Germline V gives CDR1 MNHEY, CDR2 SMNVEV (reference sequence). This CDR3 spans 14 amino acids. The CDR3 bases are TGTGCCAGCAGGGGGCTCATTTTTACCGGGGAGCTGTTTTTT. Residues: CASRGLIFTGELFF.

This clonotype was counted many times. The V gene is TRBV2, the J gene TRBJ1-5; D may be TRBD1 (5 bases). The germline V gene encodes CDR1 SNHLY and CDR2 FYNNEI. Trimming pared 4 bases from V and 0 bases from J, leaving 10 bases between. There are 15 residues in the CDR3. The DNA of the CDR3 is TGTGCCAGCAGTGGTGACAGCTATAGCAATCAGCCCCAGCATTTT. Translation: CASSGDSYSNQPQHF.

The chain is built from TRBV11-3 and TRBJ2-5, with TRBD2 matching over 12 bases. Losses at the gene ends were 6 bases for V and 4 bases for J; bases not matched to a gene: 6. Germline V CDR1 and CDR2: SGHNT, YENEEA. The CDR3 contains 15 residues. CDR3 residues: CASSPSGGALETQYF. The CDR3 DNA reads TGTGCCAGCAGTCCTAGCGGGGGGGCTCTAGAGACCCAGTACTTC. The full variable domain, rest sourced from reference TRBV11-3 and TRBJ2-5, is EAGVVQSPRYKIIEKKQPVAFWCNPISGHNTLYWYLQNLGQGPELLIRYENEEAVDDSQLPKDRFSAERLKGVDSTLKIQPAELGDSAVYLCASSPSGGALETQYFGPGTRLLVL.

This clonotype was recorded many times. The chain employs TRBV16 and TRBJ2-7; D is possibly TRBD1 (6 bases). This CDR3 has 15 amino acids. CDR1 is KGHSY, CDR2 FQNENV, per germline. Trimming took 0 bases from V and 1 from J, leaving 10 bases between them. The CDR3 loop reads CASSQSRQESYEQYF. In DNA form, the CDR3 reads TGTGCCAGCAGCCAATCCAGACAGGAATCCTACGAGCAGTACTTC.

DNA for the CDR3: TGCAGTGCTAGAACTGGGACATTTTATGGCTACACCTTC. Its protein is CSARTGTFYGYTF. The rearrangement links TRBV20-1 to TRBJ1-2; TRBD1 might be the D (6 bases). The CDR3 contains 13 residues. CDR1 is DFQATT, CDR2 SNEGSKA, per germline (reference sequence). V was shortened by 2 bases and J by 5 bases, with 12 bases between the two germline ends.